These 10 T cell receptor beta chains originate from one sample sequenced in a study of CD8+ T cells in alopecia areata. Treatment denoted: oral pan-JAK inhibitor, 5-10 mg twice daily. Extracted RNA was reverse transcribed, and the resulting cDNA served as sequencing template. Assay used: immunoSEQ multiplex PCR; TCRdb lists only in-frame clones, some missing. The sample contains roughly 190,000 clones, about 60% of which appear only once. The sample in question was CD4+ T cells sorted from blood, obtained at week 4, from a patient treated with tofacitinib. These receptors all come from a human donor with alopecia areata.

J is TRBJ2-2 and V is TRBV18, with D unclear. This CDR3 has 12 amino acids. The V end lost 6 bases, the J end lost 6 bases, and 8 bases lay between the germline ends. The germline CDR1 and CDR2 sequences are KGHSH and LQKENI. The CDR3 here is CASSLSSGELFF. Here the CDR3 DNA reads TGTGCCAGCTCCCTTTCGTCCGGGGAGCTGTTTTTT.

This chain uses TRBV30 with TRBJ2-3, with a possible D match to TRBD2 (7 bases). CDR3 length: 14 amino acids. Germline CDR1 and CDR2: GTSNPN and SVGIG (reference sequence). The V end was cut by 5 bases, the J end by 4 bases, with 16 bases between. The CDR3 DNA reads TGTGCCTGGCAGGACGGGGGGCACGCAGATACGCAGTATTTT. As protein: CAWQDGGHADTQYF.

The rearrangement uses TRBV29-1 and TRBJ2-3; 7 bases are shared with TRBD2. V lost 2 bases to trimming and J lost 3 bases; unmatched junction nucleotides: 5. This CDR3 is built from 14 residues. The germline gives CDR1 SQVTM, CDR2 ANQGSEA. This chain's CDR3 is CSVELAVSTDTQYF. CDR3 in DNA: TGCAGCGTTGAACTAGCGGTATCAACAGATACGCAGTATTTT.

The V and J genes are TRBV5-1 and TRBJ2-3; no reliable D call. V lost 4 bases to trimming and J lost 0 bases, with 9 bases between them. This CDR3 has 14 residues. The germline V gene encodes CDR1 SGHRS and CDR2 YFSETQ. The CDR3 is CASSVPTSTDTQYF. The CDR3 bases are TGCGCCAGCAGCGTGCCAACTAGCACAGATACGCAGTATTTT.

The gene calls are TRBV5-4 and TRBJ2-4, with a possible D match to TRBD1 (6 bases). V was trimmed by 3 bases and J by 5 bases, leaving 21 bases between them. Germline V gene lookup returns CDR1 SGHNT and CDR2 YYREEE (reference sequence). CDR3 length equals 17 residues. The DNA of the CDR3 is TGTGCCAGCAGCTCGGGAAGACAGCAGGGGTATGAAAACATTCAGTACTTC. Translated, it gives CASSSGRQQGYENIQYF.

V is TRBV7-2 and J is TRBJ2-7; D gene unclear. Germline lookup yields CDR1 SGHTA and CDR2 FQGNSA. V dropped 2 bases and J dropped 5 bases, with 1 base sitting between them. CDR3 size: 10 residues. This CDR3 reads CASSLHEQYF. The CDR3 DNA is TGTGCCAGCAGCTTACACGAGCAGTACTTC.

This clone turned up a few times. This sample includes further DNA sequences coding for the same CDR3. V is TRBV5-1 and J is TRBJ2-5, with D uncertain. The CDR3 sequence is 11 residues long. Trimming removed 4 bases from V and 5 bases from J, with 6 bases in between. CDR1 SGHRS and CDR2 YFSETQ come from the germline V gene. CDR3 coding DNA: TGCGCCAGCAGCCTTGAGGAGACCCAGTACTTC. Residues: CASSLEETQYF. The full variable domain, in which reference TRBV5-1 and TRBJ2-5 provide the parts outside the CDR3, is KAGVTQTPRYLIKTRGQQVTLSCSPISGHRSVSWYQQTPGQGLQFLFEYFSETQRNKGNFPGRFSGRQFSNSRSEMNVSTLELGDSALYLCASSLEETQYFGPGTRLLVL.

This clone turned up a few times. The CDR3 DNA reads as TGTGCCAGCTCACCACCGGGTCTAGCCAAAAACATTCAGTACTTC. This codes for CASSPPGLAKNIQYF. The rearrangement links TRBV18 to TRBJ2-4; D unclear. Germline assignment: CDR1 KGHSH and CDR2 LQKENI. CDR3 length equals 15 residues. V was cut by 0 bases and J by 0 bases, with 6 bases left in between.

This clone was observed a handful of times. The CDR3 region is CASSPGADEQYF. CDR3 coding DNA: TGTGCCAGCAGCCCCGGGGCGGACGAGCAGTACTTC. V gene TRBV9 combines with J gene TRBJ2-7; D is tentatively TRBD1 or TRBD2 (5 bases each). The germline CDR1 and CDR2 sequences are SGDLS and YYNGEE. The CDR3 spans 12 residues. Between the trimmed V and J ends, which lost 4 bases and 5 bases, there was a span of 10 bases.

In this sample, this clone turned up a few times. The chain recombines TRBV13 with TRBJ1-5, with 8 bases aligning to TRBD1. The CDR3 covers 14 residues. The V and J ends lost 5 bases and 9 bases, in that order; junction bases with no gene match: 9. Germline CDR1 reads PRHDT; CDR2 reads FYEKMQ (reference sequence). For the CDR3, the DNA is TGTGCCAGCAGCCAGGGACAGGCCTCAACGCCCCAGCATTTT. Translating it yields CASSQGQASTPQHF.